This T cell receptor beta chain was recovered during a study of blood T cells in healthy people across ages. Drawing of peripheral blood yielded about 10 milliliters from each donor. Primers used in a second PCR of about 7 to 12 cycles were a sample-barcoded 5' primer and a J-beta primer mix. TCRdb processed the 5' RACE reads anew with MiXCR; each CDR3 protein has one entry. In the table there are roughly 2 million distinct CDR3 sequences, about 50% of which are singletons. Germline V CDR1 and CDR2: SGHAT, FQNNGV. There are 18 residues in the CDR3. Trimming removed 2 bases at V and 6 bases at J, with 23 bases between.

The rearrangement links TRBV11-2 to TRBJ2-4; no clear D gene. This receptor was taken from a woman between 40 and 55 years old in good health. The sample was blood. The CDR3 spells CASSLPVMGSDPRNIQYF. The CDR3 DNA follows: TGTGCCAGCAGCTTACCCGTGATGGGGTCGGATCCCAGAAACATTCAGTACTTC.